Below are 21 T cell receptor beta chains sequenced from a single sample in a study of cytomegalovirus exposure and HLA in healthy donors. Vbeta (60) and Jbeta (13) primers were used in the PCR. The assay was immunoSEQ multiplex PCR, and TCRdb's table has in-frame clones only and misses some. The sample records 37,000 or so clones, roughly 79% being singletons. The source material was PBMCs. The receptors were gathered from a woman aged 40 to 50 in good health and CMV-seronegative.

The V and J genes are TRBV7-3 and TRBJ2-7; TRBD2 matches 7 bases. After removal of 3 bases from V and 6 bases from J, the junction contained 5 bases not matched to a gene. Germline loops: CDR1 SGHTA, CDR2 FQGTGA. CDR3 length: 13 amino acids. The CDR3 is CASSFGREGEQYF. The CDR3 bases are TGTGCCAGCAGCTTTGGCAGGGAGGGCGAGCAGTACTTC.

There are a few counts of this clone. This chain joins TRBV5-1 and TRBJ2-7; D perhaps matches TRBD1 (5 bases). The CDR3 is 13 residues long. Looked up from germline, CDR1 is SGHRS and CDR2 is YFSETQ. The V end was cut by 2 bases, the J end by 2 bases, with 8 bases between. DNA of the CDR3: TGCGCCAGCAGCTTTGGCAGGGCCTACGAGCAGTACTTC. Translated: CASSFGRAYEQYF. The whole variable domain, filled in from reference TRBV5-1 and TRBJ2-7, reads KAGVTQTPRYLIKTRGQQVTLSCSPISGHRSVSWYQQTPGQGLQFLFEYFSETQRNKGNFPGRFSGRQFSNSRSEMNVSTLELGDSALYLCASSFGRAYEQYFGPGTRLTVT.

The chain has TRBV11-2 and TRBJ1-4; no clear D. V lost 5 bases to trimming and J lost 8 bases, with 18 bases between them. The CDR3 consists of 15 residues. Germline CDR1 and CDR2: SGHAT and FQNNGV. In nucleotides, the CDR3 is TGTGCCAGCAGCCCCACGCCCCGGCGGGGAGAAAAACTGTTTTTT. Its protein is CASSPTPRRGEKLFF.

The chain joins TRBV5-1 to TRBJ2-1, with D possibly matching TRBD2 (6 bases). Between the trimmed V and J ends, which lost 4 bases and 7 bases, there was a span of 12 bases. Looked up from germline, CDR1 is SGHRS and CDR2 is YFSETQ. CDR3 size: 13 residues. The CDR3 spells CASSQGLINEQFF. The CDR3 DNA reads TGCGCCAGCAGCCAAGGACTAATTAATGAGCAGTTCTTC. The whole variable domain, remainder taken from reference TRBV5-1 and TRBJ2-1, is KAGVTQTPRYLIKTRGQQVTLSCSPISGHRSVSWYQQTPGQGLQFLFEYFSETQRNKGNFPGRFSGRQFSNSRSEMNVSTLELGDSALYLCASSQGLINEQFFGPGTRLTVL.

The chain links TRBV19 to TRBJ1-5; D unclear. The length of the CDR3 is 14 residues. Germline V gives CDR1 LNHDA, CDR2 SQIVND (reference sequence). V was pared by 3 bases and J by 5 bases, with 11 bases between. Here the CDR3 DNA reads TGTGCCAGTAGTATTAATTTCTCAGATCAGCCCCAGCATTTT. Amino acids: CASSINFSDQPQHF.

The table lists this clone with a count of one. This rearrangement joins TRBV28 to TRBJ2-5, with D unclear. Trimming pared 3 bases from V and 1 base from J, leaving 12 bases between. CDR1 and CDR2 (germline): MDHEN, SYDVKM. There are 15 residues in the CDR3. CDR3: CASSFKQRLQETQYF. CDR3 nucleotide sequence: TGTGCCAGCAGTTTTAAGCAGCGCCTCCAAGAGACCCAGTACTTC.

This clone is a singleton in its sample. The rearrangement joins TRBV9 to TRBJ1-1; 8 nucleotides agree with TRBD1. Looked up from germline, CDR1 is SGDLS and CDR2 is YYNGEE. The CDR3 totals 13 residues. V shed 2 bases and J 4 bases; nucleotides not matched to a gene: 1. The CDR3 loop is CASSVDRVTEAFF. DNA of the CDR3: TGTGCCAGCAGCGTGGACAGGGTCACTGAAGCTTTCTTT.

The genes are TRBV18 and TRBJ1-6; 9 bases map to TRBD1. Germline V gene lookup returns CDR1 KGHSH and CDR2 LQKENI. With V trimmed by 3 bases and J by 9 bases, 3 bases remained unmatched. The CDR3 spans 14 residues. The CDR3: CASSPDRGSSPLHF. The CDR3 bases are TGTGCCAGCTCACCGGACAGGGGATCTTCACCCCTCCACTTT.

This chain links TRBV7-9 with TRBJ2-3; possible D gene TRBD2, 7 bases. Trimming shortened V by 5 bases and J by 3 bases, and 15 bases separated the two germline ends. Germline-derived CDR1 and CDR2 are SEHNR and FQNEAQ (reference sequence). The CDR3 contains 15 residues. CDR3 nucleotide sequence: TGTGCCAGCAGCCCCACCGGGGGGCTAACAGATACGCAGTATTTT. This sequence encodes CASSPTGGLTDTQYF.

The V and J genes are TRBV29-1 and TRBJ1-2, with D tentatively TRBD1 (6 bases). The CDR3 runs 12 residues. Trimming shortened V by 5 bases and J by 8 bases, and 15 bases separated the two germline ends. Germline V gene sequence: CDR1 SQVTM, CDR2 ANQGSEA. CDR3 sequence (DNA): TGCAGCGTTTTACAGGGAAGGGGGGGCTACACCTTC. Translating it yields CSVLQGRGGYTF.

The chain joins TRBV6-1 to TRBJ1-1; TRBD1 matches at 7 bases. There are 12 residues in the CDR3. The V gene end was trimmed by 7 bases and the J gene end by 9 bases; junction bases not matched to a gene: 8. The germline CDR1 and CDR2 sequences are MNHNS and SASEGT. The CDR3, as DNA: TGTGCCAGCACACAGGGGTTTACCCAAGCTTTCTTT. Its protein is CASTQGFTQAFF.

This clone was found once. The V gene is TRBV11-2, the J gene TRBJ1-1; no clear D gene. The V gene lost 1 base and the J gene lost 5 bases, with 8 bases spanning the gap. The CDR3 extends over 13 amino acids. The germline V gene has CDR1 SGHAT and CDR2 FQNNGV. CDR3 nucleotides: TGTGCCAGCAGCTTAGTGGCGGAGACTGAAGCTTTCTTT. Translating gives CASSLVAETEAFF.

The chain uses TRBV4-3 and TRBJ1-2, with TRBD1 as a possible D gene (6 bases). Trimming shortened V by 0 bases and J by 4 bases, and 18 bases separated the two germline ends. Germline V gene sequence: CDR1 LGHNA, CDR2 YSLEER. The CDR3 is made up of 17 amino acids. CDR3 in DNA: TGCGCCAGCAGCCAAGATCTAAATACGGGGGGGGCCTATGGCTACACCTTC. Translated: CASSQDLNTGGAYGYTF.

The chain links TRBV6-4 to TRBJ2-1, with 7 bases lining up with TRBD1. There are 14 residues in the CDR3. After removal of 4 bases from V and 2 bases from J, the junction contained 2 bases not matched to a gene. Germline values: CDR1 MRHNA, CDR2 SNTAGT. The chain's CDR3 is CASSAGQTYNEQFF. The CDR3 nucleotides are TGTGCCAGCAGTGCGGGACAGACCTACAATGAGCAGTTCTTC.

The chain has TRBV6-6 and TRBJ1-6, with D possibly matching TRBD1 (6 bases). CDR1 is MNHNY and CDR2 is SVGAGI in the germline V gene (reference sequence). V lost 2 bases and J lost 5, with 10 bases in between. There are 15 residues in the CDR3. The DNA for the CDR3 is TGTGCCAGCAGTTACGGGACACCCAATAATTCACCCCTCCACTTT. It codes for CASSYGTPNNSPLHF.

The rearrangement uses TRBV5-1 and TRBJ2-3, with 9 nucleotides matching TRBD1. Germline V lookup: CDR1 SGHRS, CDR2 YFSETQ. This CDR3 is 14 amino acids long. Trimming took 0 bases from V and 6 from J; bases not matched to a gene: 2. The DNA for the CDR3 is TGCGCCAGCAGCTTGGGACAGGGGGGCGATACGCAGTATTTT. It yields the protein CASSLGQGGDTQYF.

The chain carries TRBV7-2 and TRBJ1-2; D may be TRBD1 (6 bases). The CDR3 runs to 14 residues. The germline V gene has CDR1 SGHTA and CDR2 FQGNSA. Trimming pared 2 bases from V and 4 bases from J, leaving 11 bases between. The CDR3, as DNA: TGTGCCAGCAGCTTAAGGACAGACACCTATGGCTACACCTTC. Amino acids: CASSLRTDTYGYTF.

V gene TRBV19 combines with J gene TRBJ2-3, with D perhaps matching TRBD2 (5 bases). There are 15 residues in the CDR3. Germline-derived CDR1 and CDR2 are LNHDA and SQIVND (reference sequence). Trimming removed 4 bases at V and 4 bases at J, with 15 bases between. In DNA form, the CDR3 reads TGTGCCAGTAGTACAGGCAGGAGAGGGCCAGATACGCAGTATTTT. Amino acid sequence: CASSTGRRGPDTQYF.

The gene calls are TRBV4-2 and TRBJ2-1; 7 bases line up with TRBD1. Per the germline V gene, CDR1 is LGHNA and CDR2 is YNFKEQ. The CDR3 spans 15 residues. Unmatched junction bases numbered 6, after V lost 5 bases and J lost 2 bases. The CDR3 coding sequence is TGTGCCAGCAGCGTCCCCGGGACAGCCTACAATGAGCAGTTCTTC. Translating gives CASSVPGTAYNEQFF.

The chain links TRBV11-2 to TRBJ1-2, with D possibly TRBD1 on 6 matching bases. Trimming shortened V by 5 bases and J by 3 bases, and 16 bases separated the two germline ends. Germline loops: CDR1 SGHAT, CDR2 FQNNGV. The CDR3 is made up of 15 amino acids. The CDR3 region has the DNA TGTGCCAGCAGCGTGAATCCGGGACAAGACTATGGCTACACCTTC. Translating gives CASSVNPGQDYGYTF.

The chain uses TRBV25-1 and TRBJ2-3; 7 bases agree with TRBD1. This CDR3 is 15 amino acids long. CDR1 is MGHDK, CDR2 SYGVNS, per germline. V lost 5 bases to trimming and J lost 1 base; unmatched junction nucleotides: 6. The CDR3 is CASSTTGAGTDTQYF. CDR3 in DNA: TGTGCCAGCAGTACAACAGGGGCGGGCACAGATACGCAGTATTTT.